Here is one TCR beta chain with its context. The sample comes from a study of OX40 agonist ivuxolimab in advanced cancers. Overall study context: Head and neck, renal cell, melanoma or hepatocellular carcinoma were the cancers that dose-escalation patients had. Partial responses, seen in three patients, involved one hepatocellular carcinoma and two cutaneous melanomas.

Trimming removed 10 bases from V and 2 bases from J, with 8 bases in between. CDR1 SNHLY and CDR2 FYNNEI come from the germline V gene. The CDR3 runs to 11 residues. A history of autoimmune disease or systemic immunosuppression excluded patients. Researchers took blood at baseline, on cycle 4 day 1, and on cycle 7 day 1. Some clones are missing from TCRdb's copy, which holds only in-frame ones; the method was immunoSEQ multiplex PCR. The top ten clones hold about 0.65% of a sample with about 50,000 clones, roughly 84% of them seen once. The V and J genes are TRBV2 and TRBJ2-5; D is uncertain. The sample was CD4+ or CD8+ T cells sorted from blood, taken in a trial of the OX40 agonist ivuxolimab. The clonotype was recovered from an adult with an advanced solid tumor such as melanoma, head and neck, liver or kidney cancer. The CDR3 DNA reads as TGTGCCACCGGCTCGCAAGAGACCCAGTACTTC. It codes for CATGSQETQYF.